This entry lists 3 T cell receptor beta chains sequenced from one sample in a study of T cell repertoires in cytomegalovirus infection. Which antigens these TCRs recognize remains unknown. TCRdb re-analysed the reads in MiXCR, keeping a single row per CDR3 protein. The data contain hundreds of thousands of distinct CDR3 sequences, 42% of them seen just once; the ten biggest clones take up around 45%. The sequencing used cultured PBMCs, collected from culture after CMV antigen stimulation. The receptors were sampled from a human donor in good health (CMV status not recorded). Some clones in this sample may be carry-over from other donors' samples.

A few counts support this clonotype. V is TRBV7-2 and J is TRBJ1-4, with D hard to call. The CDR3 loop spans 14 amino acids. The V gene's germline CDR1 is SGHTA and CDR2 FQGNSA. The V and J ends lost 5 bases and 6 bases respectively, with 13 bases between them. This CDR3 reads CASSPGGSDEKLFF. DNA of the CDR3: TGTGCCAGCAGCCCCGGAGGGTCGGATGAAAAACTGTTTTTT.

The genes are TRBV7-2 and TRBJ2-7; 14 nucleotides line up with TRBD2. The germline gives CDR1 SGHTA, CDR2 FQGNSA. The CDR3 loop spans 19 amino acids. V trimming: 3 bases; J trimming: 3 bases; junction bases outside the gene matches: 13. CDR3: CASSFRLAGGITKGYEQYF. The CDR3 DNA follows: TGTGCCAGCAGCTTTAGACTAGCGGGAGGGATAACTAAAGGCTACGAGCAGTACTTC.

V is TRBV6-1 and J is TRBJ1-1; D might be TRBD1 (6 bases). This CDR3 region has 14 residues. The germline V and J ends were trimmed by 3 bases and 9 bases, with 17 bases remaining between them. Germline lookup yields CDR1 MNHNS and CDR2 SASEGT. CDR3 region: CASSELTGDGKAFF. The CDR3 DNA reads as TGTGCCAGCAGTGAGCTGACAGGAGACGGGAAAGCTTTCTTT.